These 5 T cell receptor beta chains share one sample of origin, sequenced in a study of Graves' ophthalmopathy and Graves' hyperthyroidism. The study amplified TCR beta CDR3 regions using RNA transcripts. HTBI primers were used in a first-round RT-PCR, which preceded a second-round multiplex PCR. MiXCR was run by TCRdb on the multiplex PCR reads, yielding one entry per CDR3 protein. This table holds approximately 1.2 million distinct CDR3 sequences, 35% to 40% found once. Sample: peripheral blood or thyroid tissue (not recorded which). The receptors were sampled from an adult man with Graves' hyperthyroidism.

This clonotype has only a few counts. The chain joins TRBV2 to TRBJ1-5; D gene ambiguous. CDR3 length equals 16 residues. Trimming left V 1 base short and J 0 bases short, with 10 bases between. CDR1 SNHLY and CDR2 FYNNEI come from the germline V gene. CDR3 sequence reads: CASSEDEAVSNQPQHF. The DNA for the CDR3 is TGTGCCAGCAGTGAAGACGAGGCGGTTAGCAATCAGCCCCAGCATTTT.

This clonotype was observed many times. The rearrangement uses TRBV25-1 and TRBJ1-3; D not resolved. Germline V CDR1 and CDR2: MGHDK, SYGVNS. V gave up 11 bases and J gave up 0 bases, with 11 bases separating them. The CDR3 consists of 13 residues. CDR3 DNA sequence: TGTGCCTCGGGCGGCCACTCTGGAAACACCATATATTTT. Translation gives CASGGHSGNTIYF. Using reference TRBV25-1 and TRBJ1-3 for the parts outside the CDR3, the full variable domain is EADIYQTPRYLVIGTGKKITLECSQTMGHDKMYWYQQDPGMELHLIHYSYGVNSTEKGDLSSESTVSRIRTEHFPLTLESARPSHTSQYLCASGGHSGNTIYFGEGSWLTVV.

This chain joins TRBV29-1 and TRBJ2-5; the match to TRBD1 covers 10 bases. Germline-derived CDR1 and CDR2 are SQVTM and ANQGSEA. This CDR3 region has 15 residues. The trim removed 7 bases at V and 4 bases at J, leaving 12 bases unmatched. CDR3 in DNA: TGCAGCGCCGTAGGCGGGACAGGGGTTTTAGAGACCCAGTACTTC. It encodes CSAVGGTGVLETQYF.

Remarks on this clonotype: The junction and the germline gene differ at one end; a read error may be behind it. V is TRBV5-6 and J is TRBJ2-5; D is ambiguous. Germline V gives CDR1 SGHDT, CDR2 YYEEEE. The CDR3 length is 13 residues. The CDR3 loop is CASSTTLQETRYF. The CDR3 DNA reads as TGTGCCAGCAGCACTACCCTCCAAGAGACCCGGTACTTC.

This clonotype was recorded many times. The rearrangement joins TRBV4-2 to TRBJ1-1, with 7 bases lining up with TRBD1. The CDR3 spans 14 residues. The germline CDR1 and CDR2 sequences are LGHNA and YNFKEQ. Trimming at V came to 3 bases and at J to 1 base, leaving 2 bases not matched to a gene. The CDR3 spells CASSQGQPNTEAFF. CDR3 DNA sequence: TGTGCCAGCAGCCAGGGACAGCCGAACACTGAAGCTTTCTTT.